The present entry profiles one T cell receptor beta chain with its context. It lacks a known antigen. Base qualities are not recorded, but no much larger clone differs from it by a single base. Its CDR3 holds 12 amino acids, cysteine through phenylalanine. Just CDR3 DNA is preserved here, 36 bases in frame from base 1. V was cut back by 4 bases and J by 4 bases, leaving a gap of 4 bases between them. From a lookup of the germline V gene (reference sequence), CDR1 and CDR2 are LGHDT and YNNKEL. TCRbeta CDR3 regions were amplified from genomic DNA using the immunoSEQ Assay, a bias-controlled multiplex PCR. The original pipeline was this. The number of nucleated cells in each sample was estimated from the amplification of reference gene primers within the assay. Sequence reads were collapsed and filtered to measure the absolute abundance of every unique TCRbeta CDR3 rearrangement. For each sample, productive Simpson clonality was calculated by taking the square root of Simpson's diversity index across productive rearrangements. Entries here come from immuneACCESS through TCRdb and include only in-frame sequences with V and J called. Some clones fail to appear in such tables; in the studies checked, an unresolved V gene covers under half of the shortfall, and the cause of the remainder is unknown. V, J and clone size are taken as reported in that table, and D and trimming were inferred from the DNA itself. Counted in this sample were some 370,000 clones; 90% of them appeared once. About 7% of the sample goes to the ten largest clones.

The data derive from a study of blood T cell repertoires in COVID-19 (TCRdb year 2020). Looking at the study overall: Samples from collaborators originated in the United States, Italy and Spain and spanned both the acute and convalescent phases of COVID-19. The material from the prospective study consisted of cDNA or gDNA derived from T cells, B-cell-depleted T cells, or PBMCs. The dataset comprised deeply sampled blood TCRbeta repertoires from subjects exposed to, actively infected with, or recovered from COVID-19. A freely available public database, intended as a resource for researchers studying the immune response to SARS-CoV-2, is where the repertoires were released. The samples were drawn from two sources: the first 160 participants of the ongoing ImmuneRACE study, and some 1,300 subjects contributed by 6 global collaborators. A de-identified subject ID, COVID-19 status, age in years and sex were almost always included in the sample metadata. Where available, HLA class I and class II types were taken from metadata supplied by the sample provider and were not determined by assay-based typing. The research as a whole found: The quantity of clinical and demographic metadata differed by source and by participant and was supplied without curation.

Each collaborating institution followed its own protocols to collect whole blood in K2EDTA tubes. For TCRbeta analysis, collaborators shipped samples in one of three forms: frozen whole blood, isolated PBMCs, or DNA extracted from either of those sample types. The clonotype was recovered from a man between 18 and 35 years old with active or convalescent COVID-19. The receptor chain draws on TRBV3-1 (or the pseudogene TRBV3-2) and TRBJ2-2; a confident D gene designation cannot be given. Sequencing was done on a sample of peripheral blood. The CDR3: CASSLLTGELFF. DNA sequence: TGTGCCAGCAGCCTCCTCACCGGGGAGCTGTTTTTT.